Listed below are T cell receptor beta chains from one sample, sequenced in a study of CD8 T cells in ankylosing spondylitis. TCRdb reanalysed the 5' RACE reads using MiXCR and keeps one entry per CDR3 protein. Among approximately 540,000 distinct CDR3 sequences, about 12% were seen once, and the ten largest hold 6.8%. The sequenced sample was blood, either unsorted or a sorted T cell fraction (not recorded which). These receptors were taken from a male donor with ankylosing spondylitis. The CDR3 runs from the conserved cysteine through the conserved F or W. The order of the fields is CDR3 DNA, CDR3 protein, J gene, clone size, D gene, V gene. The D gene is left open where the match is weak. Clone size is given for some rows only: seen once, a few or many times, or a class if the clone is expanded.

cdr3_nt: TGTGCCAGCAGCCAGACGGGGGATAGCAATCAGCCCCAGCATTTT; cdr3_aa: CASSQTGDSNQPQHF; j_call: TRBJ1-5; clone_size: -; d_call: -; v_call: TRBV3-1
cdr3_nt: TGTGCCTGGAGCCCACTCTCTGGGACGGATGGCTACACCTTC; cdr3_aa: CAWSPLSGTDGYTF; j_call: TRBJ1-2; clone_size: -; d_call: -; v_call: TRBV30
cdr3_nt: TGCAGCGGCTGGGGGACTAGCGGGAAGCGGGAGCAGTTCTTC; cdr3_aa: CSGWGTSGKREQFF; j_call: TRBJ2-1; clone_size: few; d_call: TRBD2; v_call: TRBV29-1
cdr3_nt: TGCGCCAGCGGTCCGAGGGGGGATCCGCCAGATACGCAGTATTTT; cdr3_aa: CASGPRGDPPDTQYF; j_call: TRBJ2-3; clone_size: many; d_call: -; v_call: TRBV5-1
cdr3_nt: TGTGCCAGCAGCCAAGATTGGAGGTCGGATTCACCCCTCCACTTT; cdr3_aa: CASSQDWRSDSPLHF; j_call: TRBJ1-6; clone_size: -; d_call: -; v_call: TRBV4-2
cdr3_nt: TGCAGTGCGAGGGACCTGGGGACTGAAAAACTGTTTTTT; cdr3_aa: CSARDLGTEKLFF; j_call: TRBJ1-4; clone_size: many; d_call: -; v_call: TRBV20-1
cdr3_nt: TGTGCCAGCAGGGGGACAGGGGCGGAAAACACTGAAGCTTTCTTT; cdr3_aa: CASRGTGAENTEAFF; j_call: TRBJ1-1; clone_size: -; d_call: TRBD1; v_call: TRBV12-3/TRBV12-4
cdr3_nt: TGCAGCGTTGAGTCGGGGGGGGATGAGCAGTTCTTC; cdr3_aa: CSVESGGDEQFF; j_call: TRBJ2-1; clone_size: -; d_call: TRBD2; v_call: TRBV29-1
cdr3_nt: TGTGCCAGCAGCACCAGGACTAGCGCGAACACCGGGGAGCTGTTTTTT; cdr3_aa: CASSTRTSANTGELFF; j_call: TRBJ2-2; clone_size: many; d_call: TRBD2; v_call: TRBV13
cdr3_nt: TGTGCCAGCAGCTCCCAGCCCGGGTTGAACACCGGGGAGCTGTTTTTT; cdr3_aa: CASSSQPGLNTGELFF; j_call: TRBJ2-2; clone_size: few; d_call: -; v_call: TRBV7-2
cdr3_nt: TGCAGTGCGGACGGGACTAGCGGGAGACGGGGTACAGATACGCAGTATTTT; cdr3_aa: CSADGTSGRRGTDTQYF; j_call: TRBJ2-3; clone_size: few; d_call: TRBD2; v_call: TRBV20-1
cdr3_nt: TGTGCCAGCAGCCCTGGGCACACAGGGTTTGGCTACACCTTC; cdr3_aa: CASSPGHTGFGYTF; j_call: TRBJ1-2; clone_size: many; d_call: -; v_call: TRBV3-1
cdr3_nt: TGTGCCAGCAGCCCCCAGGGGGCGGCGAACTATGGCTACACCTTC; cdr3_aa: CASSPQGAANYGYTF; j_call: TRBJ1-2; clone_size: -; d_call: TRBD1; v_call: TRBV7-9
cdr3_nt: TGTGCCAGCAGTACCCAGGACGGGGCTCAGCCCCAGCATTTT; cdr3_aa: CASSTQDGAQPQHF; j_call: TRBJ1-5; clone_size: few; d_call: -; v_call: TRBV27
cdr3_nt: TGTGCCAGCAGCTCGACTAGCGGGAGCTTCAATGAGCAGTTCTTC; cdr3_aa: CASSSTSGSFNEQFF; j_call: TRBJ2-1; clone_size: -; d_call: TRBD2; v_call: TRBV9
cdr3_nt: TGTGCCAGCAGCCAAAACAGGGGGCGGGTACCCCTCCACTTT; cdr3_aa: CASSQNRGRVPLHF; j_call: TRBJ1-6; clone_size: -; d_call: TRBD1; v_call: TRBV7-2